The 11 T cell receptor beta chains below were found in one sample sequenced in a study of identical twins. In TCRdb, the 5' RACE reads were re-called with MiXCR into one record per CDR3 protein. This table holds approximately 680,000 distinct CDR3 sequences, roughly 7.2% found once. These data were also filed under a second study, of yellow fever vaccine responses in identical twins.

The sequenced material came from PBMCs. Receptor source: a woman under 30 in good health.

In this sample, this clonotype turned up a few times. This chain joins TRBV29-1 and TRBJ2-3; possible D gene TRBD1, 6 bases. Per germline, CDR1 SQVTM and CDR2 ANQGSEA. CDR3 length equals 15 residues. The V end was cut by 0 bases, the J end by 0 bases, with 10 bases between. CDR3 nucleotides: TGCAGCGTTGAAGATCGGCAGGGGAGCACAGATACGCAGTATTTT. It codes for CSVEDRQGSTDTQYF.

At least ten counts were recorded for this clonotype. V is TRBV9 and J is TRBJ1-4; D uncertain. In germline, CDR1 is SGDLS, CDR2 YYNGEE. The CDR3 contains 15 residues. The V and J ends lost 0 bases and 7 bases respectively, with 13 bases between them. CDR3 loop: CASSVGELYGEKLFF. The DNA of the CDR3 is TGTGCCAGCAGCGTAGGGGAATTGTACGGTGAAAAACTGTTTTTT.

This chain's CDR3 is CASSDGGLAQETQYF. The CDR3 coding sequence is TGCGCCAGCAGTGATGGGGGACTAGCCCAAGAGACCCAGTACTTC. The chain recombines TRBV10-1 with TRBJ2-5; TRBD2 matches at 9 bases. The V segment lost 3 bases and the J segment 1 base; nucleotides outside the gene matches: 3. CDR3 size: 15 residues. The germline gives CDR1 WNHNN, CDR2 SYGVQD (reference sequence).

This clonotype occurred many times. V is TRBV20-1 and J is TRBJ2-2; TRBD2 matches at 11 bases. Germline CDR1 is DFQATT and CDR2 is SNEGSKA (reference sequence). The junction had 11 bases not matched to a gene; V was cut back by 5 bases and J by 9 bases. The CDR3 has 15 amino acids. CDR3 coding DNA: TGCAGTGCTGCGACGGGGGCTAGCGGGAGGAGGGAGCTGTTTTTT. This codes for CSAATGASGRRELFF.

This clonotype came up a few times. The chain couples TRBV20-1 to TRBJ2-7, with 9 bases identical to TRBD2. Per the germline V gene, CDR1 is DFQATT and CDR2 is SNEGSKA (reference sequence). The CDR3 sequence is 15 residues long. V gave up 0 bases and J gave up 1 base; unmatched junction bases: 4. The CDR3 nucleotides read TGCAGTGCTAGAGAGAATAGCGGGAGTTCCTACGAGCAGTACTTC. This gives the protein CSARENSGSSYEQYF.

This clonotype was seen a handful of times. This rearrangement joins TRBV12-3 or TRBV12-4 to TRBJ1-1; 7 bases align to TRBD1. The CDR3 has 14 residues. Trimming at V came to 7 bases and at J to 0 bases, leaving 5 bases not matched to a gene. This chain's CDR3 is CASTGQALNTEAFF. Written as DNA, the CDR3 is TGTGCCAGCACCGGACAGGCCCTGAACACTGAAGCTTTCTTT.

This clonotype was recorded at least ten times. This CDR3 is CSARDNSLNNQPQHF. Written as DNA, the CDR3 is TGCAGTGCTAGAGATAACTCTTTAAACAATCAGCCCCAGCATTTT. The rearrangement links TRBV20-1 to TRBJ1-5; D not resolved. CDR1 is DFQATT and CDR2 is SNEGSKA in the germline V gene (reference sequence). V was cut by 0 bases and J by 3 bases, with 12 bases left in between. The CDR3 length is 15 residues.

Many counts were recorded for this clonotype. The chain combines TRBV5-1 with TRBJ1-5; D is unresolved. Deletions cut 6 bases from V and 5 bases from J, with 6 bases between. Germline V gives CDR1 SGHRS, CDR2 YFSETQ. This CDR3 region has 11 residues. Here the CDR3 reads CASNRDQPQHF. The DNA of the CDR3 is TGCGCCAGCAACCGAGATCAGCCCCAGCATTTT.

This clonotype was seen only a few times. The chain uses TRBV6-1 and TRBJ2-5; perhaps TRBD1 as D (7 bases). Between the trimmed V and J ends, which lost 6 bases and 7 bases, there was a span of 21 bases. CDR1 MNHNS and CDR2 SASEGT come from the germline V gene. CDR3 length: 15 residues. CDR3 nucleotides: TGTGCCAGCAGCCAAAGACAGGGAGGAGAGGTGACCCAGTACTTC. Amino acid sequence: CASSQRQGGEVTQYF.

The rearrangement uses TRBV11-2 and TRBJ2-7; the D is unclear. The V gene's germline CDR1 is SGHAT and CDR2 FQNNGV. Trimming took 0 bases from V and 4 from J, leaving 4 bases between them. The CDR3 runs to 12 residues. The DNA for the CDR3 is TGTGCCAGCAGCTTAGACAAGTACGAGCAGTACTTC. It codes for CASSLDKYEQYF.

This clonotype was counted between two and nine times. The CDR3 region is CASSPPWVGDGYTF. Here the CDR3 DNA reads TGTGCCAGCAGCCCCCCATGGGTAGGGGATGGCTACACCTTC. The chain couples TRBV28 to TRBJ1-2; weak D call: TRBD1 (5 bases). V lost 6 bases, J lost 6 bases, and 17 bases lay in between. Germline V lookup: CDR1 MDHEN, CDR2 SYDVKM. This CDR3 has 14 amino acids.